A single sample gave rise to the 10 T cell receptor beta chains below, sequenced in a study of shared clonotypes between healthy human individuals. CD45RO-negative, CCR7-positively selected cells formed the naive CD8 fraction, excluding terminally differentiated effector memory CD45RA+ cells. Some clones are missing from TCRdb's copy, which holds only in-frame ones; the method was immunoSEQ multiplex PCR. The sample shows over 800,000 clones, roughly 92% of them seen only once. The sample taken for sequencing was naive CD8+ T cells sorted from blood. These receptors came from a young man in good health.

V and J are TRBV7-9 and TRBJ2-1; 8 bases are a match to TRBD1. The germline gives CDR1 SEHNR, CDR2 FQNEAQ (reference sequence). The J segment lost 6 bases and the V segment lost 3 bases, leaving 4 bases of the junction unmatched. There are 14 residues in the CDR3. CDR3 sequence reads: CASSFEGTGNEQFF. CDR3 nucleotides: TGTGCCAGCAGCTTCGAAGGGACAGGCAATGAGCAGTTCTTC.

This chain joins TRBV7-9 and TRBJ2-7; possibly TRBD1 for D (7 bases). This CDR3 contains 13 residues. Germline assignment: CDR1 SEHNR and CDR2 FQNEAQ (reference sequence). Trimming pared 3 bases from V and 6 bases from J, leaving 12 bases between. The CDR3 reads CASSLPGGGEQYF. As DNA, the CDR3 is TGTGCCAGCAGCTTGCCAGGGGGAGGCGAGCAGTACTTC.

This clone was recorded only once. The chain joins TRBV5-8 to TRBJ2-7; TRBD2 aligns across 7 bases. From germline, CDR1 is SGHTS and CDR2 YDEGEE. This CDR3 has 17 residues. Losses at the gene ends were 4 bases for V and 3 bases for J; bases not matched to a gene: 16. CDR3 sequence (DNA): TGTGCCAGCAGCATAAGGGGACTATTTAAAGGTCGCTACGAGCAGTACTTC. Encoded protein: CASSIRGLFKGRYEQYF.

The chain couples TRBV6-6 to TRBJ1-1; D gene ambiguous. Trimming took 6 bases from V and 1 from J, leaving 9 bases between them. This CDR3 comprises 13 residues. Germline values: CDR1 MNHNY, CDR2 SVGAGI (reference sequence). CDR3 DNA sequence: TGTGCCAGCAGACCGACCGCGAACACTGAAGCTTTCTTT. Its protein is CASRPTANTEAFF.

V gene TRBV7-8 combines with J gene TRBJ1-3; no clear D. Trimming removed 5 bases from V and 0 bases from J, with 8 bases in between. This CDR3 has 14 amino acids. Germline values: CDR1 SGHVS, CDR2 FQNEAQ. The CDR3 is CASSPPNSGNTIYF. The CDR3 DNA reads as TGTGCCAGCAGCCCACCAAACTCTGGAAACACCATATATTTT.

The V call is TRBV2, the J call TRBJ2-1; 7 bases line up with TRBD2. The V and J ends lost 9 bases and 8 bases, in that order; junction bases with no gene match: 16. This CDR3 spans 15 amino acids. The germline gives CDR1 SNHLY, CDR2 FYNNEI. CDR3 nucleotide sequence: TGTGCCAGGGCGGGGGTGACTAGCCAAGATCATGAGCAGTTCTTC. Its translation is CARAGVTSQDHEQFF.

The chain carries TRBV10-3 and TRBJ1-3; 7 nucleotides align to TRBD1. The CDR3 is 12 residues long. Germline CDR1 ENHRY, CDR2 SYGVKD. The V segment lost 3 bases and the J segment 10 bases; nucleotides outside the gene matches: 3. The CDR3 nucleotides read TGTGCCATCAGTGATCTCAGGGGGACCATATATTTT. Translation gives CAISDLRGTIYF.

V and J are TRBV2 and TRBJ2-7, with 8 bases that match TRBD1. Germline V gene lookup returns CDR1 SNHLY and CDR2 FYNNEI. The CDR3 has 17 residues. J lost 5 bases, V lost 3 bases, and 15 bases had no gene match. CDR3 region: CASSETTQGVDLDEQYF. The CDR3 DNA follows: TGTGCCAGCAGTGAGACAACACAGGGGGTCGATCTGGACGAGCAGTACTTC.

This rearrangement joins TRBV6-5 to TRBJ2-1; the match to TRBD2 covers 9 bases. This CDR3 region has 14 residues. Trimming at V came to 6 bases and at J to 8 bases, leaving 8 bases not matched to a gene. Germline V gene data show CDR1 as MNHEY and CDR2 as SVGAGI. CDR3 nucleotide sequence: TGTGCCAGCAGCTATGCGGGAGGGCCACATGAGCAGTTCTTC. The encoded protein is CASSYAGGPHEQFF.

About this clone: This specimen includes other DNA sequences encoding the same CDR3. Written as DNA, the CDR3 is TGTGCCAGCAGCCAAGATAGGTCGGATGAGCAGTTCTTC. As protein: CASSQDRSDEQFF. The chain employs TRBV14 and TRBJ2-1; D gene unclear. Germline loops: CDR1 SGHDN, CDR2 FVKESK. The CDR3 covers 13 residues. V was shortened by 0 bases and J by 8 bases, with 8 bases between the two germline ends.